This T cell receptor (beta chain) was recorded in a study of cytotoxic CD8 clonotypes in ibrutinib-treated CLL. For the study at large: The patients, roughly ten relapsed/refractory and approximately 16 treatment-naive, included around 17 who were IGHV unmutated. Study results and caveats: T-cell clonality at baseline went above that of age-matched healthy donors and rose and fell with circulating CD8+ T-cell counts.

CDR1 is GTSNPN, CDR2 SVGIG, per germline (reference sequence). The CDR3 covers 16 residues. V gave up 1 base and J gave up 7 bases, with 19 bases separating them. The count of this clone is one. The target antigen is unknown. This table comes from immunoSEQ multiplex PCR, and its TCRdb copy is limited to in-frame clones, with some not included. There are hundreds of thousands of clones in the sample; less than 75% occur only once, and about 16% lies in the top ten. The TCR sequence derives from a human donor with chronic lymphocytic leukemia. The source was PBMCs, collected after 24 months of ibrutinib treatment. This sequence joins TRBV30 and TRBJ2-2, with D perhaps TRBD1 or TRBD2 (5 bases each). This chain's CDR3 is CAWSDRRVWGIGELFF. CDR3 sequence (DNA): TGTGCCTGGAGTGACCGTAGGGTGTGGGGGATCGGGGAGCTGTTTTTT.